The 25 T cell receptor beta chains presented below share a single source sample, sequenced in a study of neoadjuvant nivolumab and ipilimumab in lung cancer. Measured with immunoSEQ multiplex PCR; TCRdb has only the in-frame clones, and not every one. In the table there are several thousand clones, 60% to 80% of which are singletons. This sample comprised adjacent normal lung tissue, obtained after neoadjuvant nivolumab, alone or with ipilimumab, at or shortly before surgery. All receptors derive from an adult with non-small cell lung cancer.

This chain connects TRBV9 to TRBJ2-1, with D possibly being TRBD1 (6 bases). V lost 0 bases and J lost 7, with 8 bases in between. The CDR3 runs to 13 residues. CDR1 SGDLS and CDR2 YYNGEE come from the germline V gene. This CDR3 reads CASSVDQGNEQFF. The CDR3 region has the DNA TGTGCCAGCAGCGTAGACCAGGGGAATGAGCAGTTCTTC.

As DNA, the CDR3 is TGTGCCAGCAAGGAGTCCTCCATTCCGAGTAATGGCTACACCTTC. It yields the protein CASKESSIPSNGYTF. This chain links TRBV16 with TRBJ1-2; D is unresolved. CDR3 length: 15 amino acids. Germline V gene lookup returns CDR1 KGHSY and CDR2 FQNENV. V dropped 7 bases and J dropped 6 bases, with 21 bases sitting between them.

This CDR3 reads CASSPRAVMNTGELFF. CDR3 DNA sequence: TGTGCCAGCAGCCCACGTGCGGTGATGAACACCGGGGAGCTGTTTTTT. The chain uses TRBV7-2 and TRBJ2-2; D unresolved. The CDR3 has 16 amino acids. V was trimmed by 5 bases and J by 1 base, leaving 14 bases between them. Germline CDR1 SGHTA, CDR2 FQGNSA.

Here the CDR3 DNA reads TGTGCCAGCAGCCCTAGCGGGAGACATTACGAGCAGTACGTC. Its translation is CASSPSGRHYEQYV. The rearrangement joins TRBV6-5 to TRBJ2-7; 10 bases line up with TRBD2. V lost 6 bases, J lost 4 bases, and 6 bases stayed unmatched. CDR3 length: 14 amino acids. Germline V CDR1 and CDR2: MNHEY, SVGAGI.

Here the CDR3 reads CASSQGLTGGDRGNTIYF. CDR3 sequence (DNA): TGCGCCAGCAGCCAAGGTCTCACTGGAGGGGACCGTGGAAACACCATATATTTT. The gene calls are TRBV4-3 and TRBJ1-3; tentatively, D is TRBD1 (5 bases). Trimming removed 1 base at V and 3 bases at J, with 19 bases between. Germline loops: CDR1 LGHNA, CDR2 YSLEER. This CDR3 is built from 18 residues.

This sequence joins TRBV5-1 and TRBJ2-3, with 9 bases fitting TRBD2. This CDR3 is 17 amino acids long. Trimming took 4 bases from V and 4 from J; bases not matched to a gene: 13. Germline CDR1 reads SGHRS; CDR2 reads YFSETQ. For the CDR3, the DNA is TGCGCCAGCAGCGTCCGTTCGGGCGGGGGGGCCGCAGATACGCAGTATTTT. It encodes CASSVRSGGGAADTQYF.

The chain employs TRBV15 and TRBJ1-1, with no clear D. V lost 5 bases and J lost 2, with 9 bases in between. The CDR3 has 13 amino acids. The germline V gene has CDR1 LNHNV and CDR2 YYDKDF (reference sequence). DNA for the CDR3: TGTGCCACCAGCTTAGACACCAACACTGAAGCTTTCTTT. Translation: CATSLDTNTEAFF. Filled out from reference TRBV15 and TRBJ1-1, the complete variable domain reads DAMVIQNPRYQVTQFGKPVTLSCSQTLNHNVMYWYQQKSSQAPKLLFHYYDKDFNNEADTPDNFQSRRPNTSFCFLDIRSPGLGDTAMYLCATSLDTNTEAFFGQGTRLTVV.

The chain recombines TRBV6-6 with TRBJ1-1; the D gene is possibly TRBD1 (5 bases). Germline CDR1 is MNHNY and CDR2 is SVGAGI (reference sequence). This CDR3 has 15 amino acids. The V and J ends lost 5 bases and 0 bases respectively, with 13 bases between them. CDR3 sequence: CASSRGLGVNTEAFF. CDR3 in DNA: TGTGCCAGCAGTCGAGGGTTAGGGGTGAACACTGAAGCTTTCTTT.

The chain joins TRBV29-1 to TRBJ2-1; 7 nucleotides match TRBD1. The CDR3 runs to 14 residues. V lost 5 bases to trimming and J lost 8 bases; unmatched junction nucleotides: 12. Germline V gives CDR1 SQVTM, CDR2 ANQGSEA. The CDR3: CSVSRKGAIDEQFF. CDR3 sequence (DNA): TGCAGCGTTTCCCGAAAGGGGGCGATCGATGAGCAGTTCTTC.

CDR3 loop: CASNSGVLNTEAFF. DNA of the CDR3: TGTGCCAGTAATTCGGGGGTTCTGAACACTGAAGCTTTCTTT. The V call is TRBV19, the J call TRBJ1-1, with D perhaps TRBD1 (5 bases). V lost 7 bases and J lost 0, with 12 bases in between. Germline loops: CDR1 LNHDA, CDR2 SQIVND (reference sequence). The CDR3 contains 14 residues.

The sample holds one count of this clone. This chain uses TRBV15 with TRBJ2-7; D may be TRBD2 (5 bases). The V end was cut by 1 base, the J end by 7 bases, with 8 bases between. From germline, CDR1 is LNHNV and CDR2 YYDKDF (reference sequence). The CDR3 spans 12 residues. The CDR3 here is CATSRGEREQYF. The CDR3 DNA sequence: TGTGCCACCAGCAGAGGGGAGCGGGAGCAGTACTTC. Together with reference TRBV15 and TRBJ2-7, the CDR3 gives the full variable domain: DAMVIQNPRYQVTQFGKPVTLSCSQTLNHNVMYWYQQKSSQAPKLLFHYYDKDFNNEADTPDNFQSRRPNTSFCFLDIRSPGLGDTAMYLCATSRGEREQYFGPGTRLTVT.

The chain recombines TRBV5-8 with TRBJ2-1; D is uncertain. Between the trimmed V and J ends, which lost 6 bases and 8 bases, there was a span of 9 bases. The CDR3 is made up of 11 amino acids. Germline lookup yields CDR1 SGHTS and CDR2 YDEGEE. The CDR3 nucleotides read TGTGCCAGCACTAAATTCGATGAGCAGTTCTTC. Encoded protein: CASTKFDEQFF.

The rearrangement joins TRBV4-3 to TRBJ1-5, with D unclear. The CDR3 runs 15 residues. V lost 1 base and J 7 bases, leaving 14 bases between the germline ends. Looked up from germline, CDR1 is LGHNA and CDR2 is YSLEER. This chain's CDR3 is CASSQVKGFGQPQHF. The CDR3 nucleotides read TGCGCCAGCAGCCAAGTTAAGGGATTTGGGCAGCCCCAGCATTTT.

CDR3 amino acids: CASSRGTGGLSNQPQHF. As DNA, the CDR3 is TGTGCCAGCAGCAGGGGAACAGGGGGCCTTAGCAATCAGCCCCAGCATTTT. V usage is TRBV5-6 and J usage is TRBJ1-5, with 9 bases matching TRBD1. The V gene's germline CDR1 is SGHDT and CDR2 YYEEEE. V was clipped by 4 bases and J by 0 bases; unmatched bases: 8. This CDR3 comprises 17 residues.

The CDR3 reads CASSLTKTTNEKLFF. DNA for the CDR3: TGTGCCAGCAGCTTGACAAAAACAACTAATGAAAAACTGTTTTTT. The chain combines TRBV5-5 with TRBJ1-4; D is undetermined. Looked up from germline, CDR1 is SGHKS and CDR2 is YYEKEE (reference sequence). The V and J ends lost 1 base and 0 bases respectively, with 7 bases between them. CDR3 length: 15 residues.

The J gene is TRBJ2-3, the V gene TRBV2; the D gene could be TRBD1 or TRBD2 (6 bases each). Germline CDR1 SNHLY, CDR2 FYNNEI. The CDR3 totals 13 residues. V lost 7 bases and J 6 bases, leaving 14 bases between the germline ends. CDR3 in amino acids: CASTQRRGDTQYF. The CDR3 region has the DNA TGTGCCAGCACCCAGAGGAGGGGGGATACGCAGTATTTT.

CDR3 bases: TGTGCCAGCAGCCCGTGGGACAGCCCTGAAGCTTTCTTT. Translating it yields CASSPWDSPEAFF. This chain links TRBV11-2 with TRBJ1-1; 7 nucleotides agree with TRBD1. The germline V gene has CDR1 SGHAT and CDR2 FQNNGV. The CDR3 is made up of 13 amino acids. V lost 5 bases and J lost 6; bases outside the gene matches: 6.

The chain carries TRBV29-1 and TRBJ1-1; D may be TRBD1 (5 bases). Germline values: CDR1 SQVTM, CDR2 ANQGSEA. V lost 5 bases, J lost 2 bases, and 12 bases lay in between. The CDR3 is 13 residues long. CDR3: CSVRRQLNTEAFF. Written as DNA, the CDR3 is TGCAGCGTTAGGAGACAGTTAAACACTGAAGCTTTCTTT.

The chain recombines TRBV7-9 with TRBJ2-7; D unresolved. The germline V gene has CDR1 SEHNR and CDR2 FQNEAQ (reference sequence). Deletions cut 2 bases from V and 5 bases from J, with 10 bases between. This CDR3 region has 13 residues. Here the CDR3 reads CASSLPHVDEQYF. As DNA, the CDR3 is TGTGCCAGCAGCTTACCCCATGTGGACGAGCAGTACTTC.

The chain couples TRBV19 to TRBJ2-7, with a weak D call TRBD1 (5 bases). The CDR3 is made up of 14 amino acids. The V end was cut by 6 bases, the J end by 0 bases, with 12 bases between. Germline CDR1 is LNHDA and CDR2 is SQIVND (reference sequence). As DNA, the CDR3 is TGTGCCAGTAGCCCCAGGGATACCTCCTACGAGCAGTACTTC. It translates to CASSPRDTSYEQYF.

The genes are TRBV7-2 and TRBJ1-6; D gene ambiguous. The germline V gene encodes CDR1 SGHTA and CDR2 FQGNSA. The ends were cut back, 5 bases at V and 0 bases at J, with 8 bases in the middle. This CDR3 is built from 15 residues. CDR3 in amino acids: CASSEVYSYNSPLHF. The CDR3 DNA follows: TGTGCCAGCAGCGAAGTTTACTCCTATAATTCACCCCTCCACTTT. Complete variable domain (other parts from reference TRBV7-2 and TRBJ1-6): GAGVSQSPSNKVTEKGKDVELRCDPISGHTALYWYRQSLGQGLEFLIYFQGNSAPDKSGLPSDRFSAERTGGSVSTLTIQRTQQEDSAVYLCASSEVYSYNSPLHFGNGTRLTVT.

The chain recombines TRBV27 with TRBJ2-2, with 12 bases lining up with TRBD2. The CDR3 length is 16 residues. Germline loops: CDR1 MNHEY, CDR2 SMNVEV (reference sequence). With 5 bases clipped from V and 6 bases from J, the junction kept 7 bases outside the gene matches. The CDR3 is CASSPRTSGVPGELFF. CDR3 bases: TGTGCCAGCAGTCCTAGGACTAGCGGGGTCCCCGGGGAGCTGTTTTTT.

The rearrangement joins TRBV5-1 to TRBJ2-3; 9 bases map to TRBD2. Germline V gives CDR1 SGHRS, CDR2 YFSETQ. There are 16 residues in the CDR3. J lost 5 bases, V lost 0 bases, and 7 bases had no gene match. CDR3 bases: TGCGCCAGCAGCTTGGATCCTAGCGGGGCAGGAGATACGCAGTATTTT. It translates to CASSLDPSGAGDTQYF.

The rearrangement uses TRBV28 and TRBJ2-6; unclear D gene. The CDR3 runs 16 residues. Trimming cost V 4 bases and J 0 bases, with 10 bases left between them. CDR1 MDHEN and CDR2 SYDVKM come from the germline V gene. DNA of the CDR3: TGTGCCAGCAGTTCCCCTGGGTACTCTGGGGCCAACGTCCTGACTTTC. This sequence encodes CASSSPGYSGANVLTF. The entire variable domain, with the rest obtained from reference TRBV28 and TRBJ2-6, is as follows: DVKVTQSSRYLVKRTGEKVFLECVQDMDHENMFWYRQDPGLGLRLIYFSYDVKMKEKGDIPEGYSVSREKKERFSLILESASTNQTSMYLCASSSPGYSGANVLTFGAGSRLTVL.

The gene calls are TRBV6-5 and TRBJ1-2, with D perhaps matching TRBD1 (5 bases). CDR1 and CDR2 from the germline V gene are MNHEY and SVGAGI. CDR3 length: 15 residues. V shed 5 bases and J shed 0 bases, with 13 bases lying between them. The CDR3 loop is CASSGGTDANYGYTF. As DNA, the CDR3 is TGTGCCAGCAGTGGGGGGACGGATGCTAACTATGGCTACACCTTC.